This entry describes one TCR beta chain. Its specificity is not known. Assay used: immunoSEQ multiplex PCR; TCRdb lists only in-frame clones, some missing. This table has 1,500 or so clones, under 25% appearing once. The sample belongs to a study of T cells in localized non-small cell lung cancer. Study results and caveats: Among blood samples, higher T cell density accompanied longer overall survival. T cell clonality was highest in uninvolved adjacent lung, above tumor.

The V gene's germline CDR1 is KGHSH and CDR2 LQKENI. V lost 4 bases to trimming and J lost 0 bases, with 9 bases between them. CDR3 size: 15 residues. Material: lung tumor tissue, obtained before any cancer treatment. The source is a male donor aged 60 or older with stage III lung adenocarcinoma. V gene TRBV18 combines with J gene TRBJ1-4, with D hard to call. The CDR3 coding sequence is TGTGCCAGCTCACGCGGGTCCGCAACTAATGAAAAACTGTTTTTT. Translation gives CASSRGSATNEKLFF.